Described below is a single T cell receptor beta chain sequence and its context. The entry originates in a study of blood T cell repertoires in COVID-19. Across the whole study: Donors in the United States, Italy and Spain gave samples during acute or convalescent COVID-19. T cells, B-cell-depleted T cells, or PBMCs supplied cDNA or gDNA.

Those enrolled, adults aged about 18 to 95 years, came from some 23 US areas. The CDR3 totals 13 residues. The V gene's germline CDR1 is SGHAT and CDR2 FQNNGV. Trimming left V 5 bases short and J 6 bases short, with 13 bases between. Sequencing was performed with immunoSEQ multiplex PCR; in TCRdb, only in-frame clones are kept and a portion is missing. The data show around 140,000 clones, with 87% seen just once and roughly 10% held by the top ten. Sequenced: PBMCs or T cells enriched from blood (not recorded which). This sequence joins TRBV11-2 and TRBJ1-2; D unresolved. The clonotype was recovered from a man aged 55 to 70 who had recovered from COVID-19. The CDR3 loop is CASSHPRYDGYTF. The CDR3 DNA sequence: TGTGCCAGCAGCCACCCCCGGTACGATGGCTACACCTTC.